The TCR beta chain under discussion was sequenced for a study of blood T cell repertoires in COVID-19. Sequencing was performed with immunoSEQ multiplex PCR; in TCRdb, only in-frame clones are kept and a portion is missing. The sample shows about 82,000 clones, around four fifths of them seen only once. CDR3 length: 12 residues. The V and J ends lost 3 bases and 3 bases respectively, with 3 bases between them. Germline V lookup: CDR1 MRHNA, CDR2 SNTAGT. The sequence was collected from a woman aged 60-70 years with acute or convalescent COVID-19. The sequenced sample was peripheral blood. V usage is TRBV6-4 and J usage is TRBJ2-1; D is unclear. The CDR3 loop reads CASSDNYNEQFF. The CDR3 region has the DNA TGTGCCAGCAGTGATAACTACAATGAGCAGTTCTTC.